This passage covers 30 T cell receptor beta chains from one sample sequenced in a study of T cells expressing NK-cell markers. TCRdb re-called the 5' RACE reads, yielding one record per CDR3 amino acid sequence without DNA. This sample's table reports over 6,500 distinct CDR3 sequences. Sequencing was done on a sample of blood T cells: a sorted CD56 or NKG2C T cell subset, CD4+ or CD8+ T cells, or bulk PBMC T cells (not recorded which). All receptors come from a man aged 18-70 years in good health.

In terms of frequency, this clonotype is medium-sized. The rearrangement joins TRBV24-1 to TRBJ2-1; there is no DNA to check the TCRdb D call of TRBD2. The CDR3 sequence is 14 residues long. Germline V gene data show CDR1 as KGHDR and CDR2 as SFDVKD. CDR3: CATSARAPYNEQFF.

V and J are TRBV3-1 and TRBJ2-7. The germline V gene encodes CDR1 LGHDT and CDR2 YNNKEL (reference sequence). This CDR3 has 12 amino acids. CDR3 region: CASSQLRYEQYF.

This chain links TRBV20-1 with TRBJ1-1. Germline lookup yields CDR1 DFQATT and CDR2 SNEGSKA (reference sequence). The CDR3 sequence is 14 residues long. CDR3: CSARPYTSDTEAFF.

The chain carries TRBV12-3 or TRBV12-4 and TRBJ2-3; absent DNA, TCRdb's TRBD2 call cannot be checked. The CDR3 is 14 residues long. This chain's CDR3 is CASSYGGARDTQYF.

The J gene is TRBJ2-3, the V gene TRBV6-2 or TRBV6-3; no DNA is available, so the TRBD2 call from TCRdb remains unchecked. CDR3 length equals 14 residues. Germline values: CDR1 MNHEY, CDR2 SVGEGT. This chain's CDR3 is CASSYGLHTDTQYF.

This rearrangement joins TRBV6-1 to TRBJ2-2; the TCRdb call, TRBD1, lacks DNA for checking. This CDR3 has 13 residues. Germline CDR1 and CDR2: MNHNS and SASEGT. CDR3 amino acids: CASTYRDSGELFF.

The chain employs TRBV4-2 and TRBJ1-6; TCRdb reports TRBD1, a call that lacks DNA to check it against. Per the germline V gene, CDR1 is LGHNA and CDR2 is YNFKEQ. This CDR3 contains 16 residues. CDR3 protein: CASSLLGGDPGGPLHF.

The V gene is TRBV10-3, the J gene TRBJ1-2; as DNA is missing, the TRBD1 call by TCRdb cannot be tested. The CDR3 totals 13 residues. Germline V gene sequence: CDR1 ENHRY, CDR2 SYGVKD. CDR3 sequence reads: CAIRGTGNYGYTF.

The V call is TRBV15, the J call TRBJ2-3; TCRdb reports TRBD1, a call that lacks DNA to check it against. The CDR3 sequence is 13 residues long. Germline-derived CDR1 and CDR2 are LNHNV and YYDKDF (reference sequence). The chain's CDR3 is CATSPRGGDTQYF.

This chain links TRBV6-1 with TRBJ2-5. The CDR3 runs 14 residues. Looked up from germline, CDR1 is MNHNS and CDR2 is SASEGT. CDR3: CASGTDGDQETQYF.

This sequence joins TRBV12-3 or TRBV12-4 and TRBJ2-3; TCRdb's D call, TRBD1, is unchecked because there is no DNA. CDR3 length: 14 amino acids. This chain's CDR3 is CASSWDRGQDTQYF.

The chain couples TRBV12-3 or TRBV12-4 to TRBJ1-2; TCRdb's D call, TRBD1, is unchecked because there is no DNA. CDR3 length: 15 amino acids. CDR3 sequence: CASSLRMGTVYGYTF.

This chain connects TRBV20-1 to TRBJ2-7; the D call of TRBD2 rests on TCRdb alone, since no DNA is present to check it. Germline V gene data show CDR1 as DFQATT and CDR2 as SNEGSKA (reference sequence). This CDR3 contains 13 residues. This CDR3 is CSAKAGSDYEQYF.

The chain carries TRBV5-1 and TRBJ1-6; TCRdb proposes TRBD1, but this gene call is untestable without DNA. Germline V gene data show CDR1 as SGHRS and CDR2 as YFSETQ. CDR3 length: 15 amino acids. The chain's CDR3 is CASSETGVRNSPLHF.

This clonotype is deemed large by its frequency. V is TRBV15 and J is TRBJ2-6. Germline V gives CDR1 LNHNV, CDR2 YYDKDF (reference sequence). This CDR3 is built from 19 residues. The chain's CDR3 is CATSTHLGSFWPGANVLTF.

J is TRBJ2-7 and V is TRBV4-2; with no DNA, the TCRdb D assignment of TRBD1 cannot be verified. Germline CDR1 reads LGHNA; CDR2 reads YNFKEQ. CDR3 length: 16 residues. CDR3 protein: CASSQGGGDTSYEQYF.

The chain recombines TRBV3-1 with TRBJ2-3; TCRdb reports TRBD2, a call that lacks DNA to check it against. From germline, CDR1 is LGHDT and CDR2 YNNKEL (reference sequence). The CDR3 covers 15 residues. The CDR3 reads CASSISGGPTDTQYF.

The chain carries TRBV14 and TRBJ1-2; TCRdb's D call, TRBD1, is unchecked because there is no DNA. Germline lookup yields CDR1 SGHDN and CDR2 FVKESK. There are 19 residues in the CDR3. The CDR3 loop reads CARSHVDKQAHLANYGYTF.

V and J are TRBV6-4 and TRBJ2-3; with no DNA, the TCRdb D assignment of TRBD1 cannot be verified. The CDR3 is made up of 15 amino acids. Germline assignment: CDR1 MRHNA and CDR2 SNTAGT. CDR3 sequence: CASSEDRGSTDTQYF.

The chain's CDR3 is CASSRMGGRQYF. V and J are TRBV11-2 and TRBJ2-7; lacking DNA, the TRBD1 call made by TCRdb goes unchecked. The CDR3 sequence is 12 residues long. Per the germline V gene, CDR1 is SGHAT and CDR2 is FQNNGV.

V is TRBV27 and J is TRBJ2-7; lacking DNA, the TRBD1 call made by TCRdb goes unchecked. The CDR3 loop spans 14 amino acids. Looked up from germline, CDR1 is MNHEY and CDR2 is SMNVEV (reference sequence). The CDR3 protein is CASTPGQGAYEQYF.

J is TRBJ2-7 and V is TRBV20-1; the TCRdb D gene call, TRBD2, has no DNA to confirm it. CDR3 length equals 13 residues. Germline-derived CDR1 and CDR2 are DFQATT and SNEGSKA (reference sequence). The CDR3 sequence is CSARSSTDYEQYF.

The J gene is TRBJ2-2, the V gene TRBV11-1. Germline V CDR1 and CDR2: SGHAT, FQDESV (reference sequence). This CDR3 spans 15 amino acids. Here the CDR3 reads CASSLVSGNTGELFF.

The CDR3 protein is CASTLGSLGQYF. This sequence joins TRBV12-3 or TRBV12-4 and TRBJ2-7. The CDR3 has 12 residues.

This clonotype is identified as medium-sized from frequency. The chain employs TRBV20-1 and TRBJ1-1; TCRdb's D gene call, TRBD1, goes unchecked for lack of DNA. This CDR3 region has 12 residues. Germline V gives CDR1 DFQATT, CDR2 SNEGSKA (reference sequence). CDR3 amino acids: CSARQGDTEAFF.

The gene calls are TRBV6-1 and TRBJ2-2; the D call of TRBD1 rests on TCRdb alone, since no DNA is present to check it. CDR1 MNHNS and CDR2 SASEGT come from the germline V gene. The CDR3 loop spans 16 amino acids. This CDR3 is CASNNPGTADTGELFF.

The rearrangement joins TRBV3-1 to TRBJ2-6; TCRdb proposes TRBD1, but this gene call is untestable without DNA. The CDR3 loop spans 16 amino acids. Germline CDR1 LGHDT, CDR2 YNNKEL (reference sequence). The CDR3 loop reads CASSQDGGTGANVLTF.

Considering frequency, this clonotype is medium-sized. The rearrangement links TRBV12-3 or TRBV12-4 to TRBJ2-1; with no DNA, the TCRdb D assignment of TRBD1 cannot be verified. The CDR3 contains 13 residues. CDR3 region: CASSLSVTGGRIF.

The V and J genes are TRBV5-6 and TRBJ2-5; the D gene TCRdb calls, TRBD1, cannot be checked with no DNA. The CDR3 totals 15 residues. CDR1 SGHDT and CDR2 YYEEEE come from the germline V gene. Here the CDR3 reads CASSLGWGGKETQYF.

This rearrangement joins TRBV6-4 to TRBJ2-1; TCRdb picks TRBD1, but there is no DNA to check that call. This CDR3 has 14 residues. Germline CDR1 MRHNA, CDR2 SNTAGT. The CDR3 here is CASSEGQDYNEQFF.